The count of the clone carrying this T cell receptor (beta chain) is one. This record belongs to a study of cytomegalovirus exposure and HLA in healthy donors. V was cut by 0 bases and J by 6 bases, with 7 bases left in between. Germline CDR1 is SGHNT and CDR2 is YYREEE (reference sequence). The CDR3 runs to 12 residues. PCR involved 60 Vbeta and 13 Jbeta primers. The data were produced by immunoSEQ multiplex PCR, yet TCRdb's version contains in-frame clones alone and is incomplete. The table has about 160,000 clones, around 80% seen once. The genes are TRBV5-4 and TRBJ2-7; tentatively, D is TRBD1 (5 bases). The sequence came from a woman in her thirties or forties in good health and CMV-seropositive. The sample taken for sequencing was PBMCs. CDR3 sequence: CASSLGTIEQYF. The DNA of the CDR3 is TGTGCCAGCAGCTTGGGGACAATCGAGCAGTACTTC.